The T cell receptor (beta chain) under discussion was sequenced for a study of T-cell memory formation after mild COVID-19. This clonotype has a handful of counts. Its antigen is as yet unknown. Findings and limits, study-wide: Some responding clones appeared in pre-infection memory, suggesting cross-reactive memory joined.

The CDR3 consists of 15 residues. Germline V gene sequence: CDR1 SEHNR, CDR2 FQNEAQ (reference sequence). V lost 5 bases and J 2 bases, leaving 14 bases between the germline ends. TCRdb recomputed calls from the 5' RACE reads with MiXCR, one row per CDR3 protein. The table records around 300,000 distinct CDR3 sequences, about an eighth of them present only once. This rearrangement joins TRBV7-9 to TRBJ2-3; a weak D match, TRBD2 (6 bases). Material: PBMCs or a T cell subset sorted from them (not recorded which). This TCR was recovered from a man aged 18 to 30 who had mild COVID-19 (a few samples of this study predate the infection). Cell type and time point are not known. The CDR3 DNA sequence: TGTGCCAGCAGCCGGTCGGGCGGGGTCACAGATACGCAGTATTTT. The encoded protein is CASSRSGGVTDTQYF.